The 28 T cell receptor beta chains presented below share a single source sample, sequenced in a study of T cells in localized non-small cell lung cancer. TCRdb's copy holds only in-frame clones and misses some; the assay was immunoSEQ multiplex PCR. The sample holds approximately 76,000 clones; around 81% are singletons and the top ten take 7.5% to 10%. This material consisted of peripheral blood, taken before any cancer treatment. The receptors shown here come from a female donor at least 60 years old with stage I lung adenocarcinoma.

The chain employs TRBV5-6 and TRBJ1-2, with no clear D. Germline CDR1 reads SGHDT; CDR2 reads YYEEEE. The length of the CDR3 is 14 residues. V lost 2 bases and J 4 bases, leaving 12 bases between the germline ends. CDR3 sequence (DNA): TGTGCCAGCAGCTTTGTGGGCCGAGGCTATGGCTACACCTTC. Amino acid sequence: CASSFVGRGYGYTF.

This clone appeared a single time. The rearrangement links TRBV6-5 to TRBJ1-5; D might be TRBD1 (6 bases). Germline V lookup: CDR1 MNHEY, CDR2 SVGAGI. The V end was cut by 4 bases, the J end by 7 bases, with 11 bases between. The CDR3 length is 13 residues. CDR3 nucleotide sequence: TGTGCCAGCAGTTTTCCGACAGGACAGCCCCAGCATTTT. Translating gives CASSFPTGQPQHF.

The V and J genes are TRBV18 and TRBJ1-4; the D gene is possibly TRBD1 (5 bases). CDR1 and CDR2 from the germline V gene are KGHSH and LQKENI. V lost 1 base to trimming and J lost 5 bases, with 14 bases between them. This CDR3 has 16 residues. The CDR3 DNA is TGTGCCAGCTCACCACAGACCGGGACGGTGAATGAAAAACTGTTTTTT. Encoded protein: CASSPQTGTVNEKLFF.

The chain joins TRBV28 to TRBJ1-1; tentative D call: TRBD1 (6 bases). V was trimmed by 4 bases and J by 10 bases, leaving 13 bases between them. This CDR3 contains 12 residues. Per the germline V gene, CDR1 is MDHEN and CDR2 is SYDVKM. The CDR3 here is CASSSLQGRAFF. The CDR3 DNA reads as TGTGCCAGCAGTTCACTACAGGGACGAGCTTTCTTT.

The chain links TRBV5-1 to TRBJ2-1; D is ambiguous. This CDR3 region has 12 residues. Trimming cost V 7 bases and J 5 bases, with 10 bases left between them. Germline V gene lookup returns CDR1 SGHRS and CDR2 YFSETQ. The CDR3 DNA reads TGCGCCAGCGGTCCCGGCAACAATGAGCAGTTCTTC. It codes for CASGPGNNEQFF.

This clone was seen at least ten times. The chain joins TRBV6-6 to TRBJ1-4; D uncertain. Trimming took off 5 bases at V and 5 bases at J, with 12 bases between the two ends. This CDR3 spans 14 amino acids. The germline gives CDR1 MNHNY, CDR2 SVGAGI (reference sequence). The CDR3, as DNA: TGTGCCAGCAGTAAACAGAACCTAAATGAAAAACTGTTTTTT. It is translated as CASSKQNLNEKLFF.

V is TRBV10-3 and J is TRBJ2-1; TRBD2 agrees at 7 bases. The length of the CDR3 is 14 residues. Germline CDR1 and CDR2: ENHRY and SYGVKD. J gave up 8 bases and V 1 base, and 5 bases lay outside the gene matches. CDR3 protein: CAISELRERDEQFF. The CDR3 coding sequence is TGTGCCATCAGTGAGTTGCGGGAGAGAGATGAGCAGTTCTTC.

The rearrangement links TRBV7-8 to TRBJ2-1; tentatively, D is TRBD2 (5 bases). Germline V gene sequence: CDR1 SGHVS, CDR2 FQNEAQ. V lost 5 bases and J lost 8, with 16 bases in between. CDR3 size: 14 residues. The CDR3 is CASSRRSLRDEQFF. DNA of the CDR3: TGTGCCAGCAGCCGCAGAAGTCTGAGGGATGAGCAGTTCTTC.

Written as DNA, the CDR3 is TGTGCCAGCAGCCCCCCCATCCGACATTCCTCTGGGGCCAACGTCCTGACTTTC. Its protein product is CASSPPIRHSSGANVLTF. The V call is TRBV13, the J call TRBJ2-6; D is unclear. CDR1 PRHDT and CDR2 FYEKMQ come from the germline V gene (reference sequence). The CDR3 runs 18 residues. V was clipped by 5 bases and J by 0 bases, with 17 bases between them.

V gene TRBV9 combines with J gene TRBJ2-1; 7 bases fit TRBD2. The CDR3 covers 19 residues. Germline V gene data show CDR1 as SGDLS and CDR2 as YYNGEE. V was pared by 4 bases and J by 7 bases, with 23 bases of the junction left unmatched. For the CDR3, the DNA is TGTGCCAGCAGCTCTTTGGGTAGTGGGAGGGACCCAGGCGCTAATGAGCAGTTCTTC. This codes for CASSSLGSGRDPGANEQFF.

The J gene is TRBJ1-1, the V gene TRBV6-5; 8 bases are a match to TRBD1. CDR3 length: 14 amino acids. The germline gives CDR1 MNHEY, CDR2 SVGAGI. The J segment lost 3 bases and the V segment lost 6 bases, leaving 6 bases of the junction unmatched. CDR3: CASRTGAGDTEAFF. In DNA form, the CDR3 reads TGTGCCAGCAGGACAGGGGCAGGGGACACTGAAGCTTTCTTT.

The chain carries TRBV7-8 and TRBJ1-4; D gene uncertain. The CDR3 totals 15 residues. Deletions cut 5 bases from V and 7 bases from J, with 17 bases between. CDR1 and CDR2 from the germline V gene are SGHVS and FQNEAQ. CDR3 in DNA: TGTGCCAGCAGCCCCCGGGCCCAACGGGGTGAAAAACTGTTTTTT. It encodes CASSPRAQRGEKLFF.

The chain is built from TRBV5-4 and TRBJ2-3; 8 bases match TRBD2. Germline V gene sequence: CDR1 SGHNT, CDR2 YYREEE (reference sequence). The CDR3 spans 15 residues. With V trimmed by 4 bases and J by 8 bases, 12 bases remained unmatched. The CDR3 DNA follows: TGTGCCAGCAGCACAGGACTAGCCGGGAGAGTTACGCAGTATTTT. It encodes CASSTGLAGRVTQYF.

The chain joins TRBV4-3 to TRBJ2-7, with TRBD1 matching 7 bases. V shed 0 bases, J shed 6 bases, and the junction held 8 bases outside the gene matches. The CDR3 spans 15 residues. From germline, CDR1 is LGHNA and CDR2 YSLEER. This CDR3 is CASSQDHRGLREQYF. As DNA, the CDR3 is TGCGCCAGCAGCCAAGATCACAGGGGATTGCGCGAGCAGTACTTC.

V and J are TRBV6-6 and TRBJ2-2; 8 bases match TRBD1. The germline gives CDR1 MNHNY, CDR2 SVGAGI (reference sequence). The CDR3 is 15 amino acids. The V gene end was trimmed by 2 bases and the J gene end by 5 bases; junction bases not matched to a gene: 4. The CDR3 region has the DNA TGTGCCAGCAGTTACGAAGACAGGGGAACCGGGGAGCTGTTTTTT. This codes for CASSYEDRGTGELFF.

V gene TRBV6-6 combines with J gene TRBJ2-7, with D perhaps TRBD1 (6 bases). V lost 0 bases, J lost 6 bases, and 9 bases lay in between. This CDR3 contains 13 residues. Germline CDR1 MNHNY, CDR2 SVGAGI (reference sequence). Here the CDR3 reads CASSYSAGVEQYF. The CDR3 DNA is TGTGCCAGCAGTTACTCGGCAGGGGTCGAGCAGTACTTC.

This sequence joins TRBV5-1 and TRBJ1-2; tentative D call: TRBD1 (6 bases). Per germline, CDR1 SGHRS and CDR2 YFSETQ. Trimming shortened V by 2 bases and J by 3 bases, and 11 bases separated the two germline ends. This CDR3 contains 14 residues. CDR3 DNA sequence: TGCGCCAGCAGCTTCGGGGGGCAAGACTATGGCTACACCTTC. It is translated as CASSFGGQDYGYTF.

V usage is TRBV5-1 and J usage is TRBJ1-2; no clear D gene. The CDR3 contains 15 residues. The V end was cut by 4 bases, the J end by 6 bases, with 19 bases between. CDR1 SGHRS and CDR2 YFSETQ come from the germline V gene. CDR3: CASSHITPHENGYTF. CDR3 in DNA: TGCGCCAGCAGCCACATCACACCCCACGAGAATGGCTACACCTTC. The full variable domain, its missing parts supplied by reference TRBV5-1 and TRBJ1-2, is KAGVTQTPRYLIKTRGQQVTLSCSPISGHRSVSWYQQTPGQGLQFLFEYFSETQRNKGNFPGRFSGRQFSNSRSEMNVSTLELGDSALYLCASSHITPHENGYTFGSGTRLTVV.

The chain links TRBV7-6 to TRBJ2-1, with 11 bases fitting TRBD2. CDR3 length: 15 amino acids. Trimming removed 2 bases from V and 5 bases from J; junction bases left unmatched: 2. CDR1 and CDR2 (germline): SGHVS, FNYEAQ. The CDR3 reads CASSLIAGGNNEQFF. CDR3 coding DNA: TGTGCCAGCAGCTTAATAGCGGGGGGGAACAATGAGCAGTTCTTC.

This chain connects TRBV7-9 to TRBJ2-6, with D uncertain. V was cut by 3 bases and J by 0 bases, with 6 bases left in between. Germline V gives CDR1 SEHNR, CDR2 FQNEAQ (reference sequence). The CDR3 loop spans 15 amino acids. In nucleotides, the CDR3 is TGTGCCAGCAGCTTCATGAGCTCTGGGGCCAACGTCCTGACTTTC. It codes for CASSFMSSGANVLTF.

V gene TRBV2 combines with J gene TRBJ1-6; unclear D gene. Trimming cost V 5 bases and J 9 bases, with 5 bases left between them. Per the germline V gene, CDR1 is SNHLY and CDR2 is FYNNEI. CDR3 size: 11 residues. CDR3 bases: TGTGCCAGCAGTCTTACTTCACCCCTCCACTTT. It specifies CASSLTSPLHF.

Only one count was recorded for this clone. The rearrangement uses TRBV6-5 and TRBJ2-5; D is unclear. V was trimmed by 6 bases and J by 7 bases, leaving 18 bases between them. CDR1 and CDR2 from the germline V gene are MNHEY and SVGAGI. CDR3 size: 14 residues. The CDR3 DNA reads TGTGCCAGCAGACCCCTAGGGTCCTCGGGGACCCAGTACTTC. This gives the protein CASRPLGSSGTQYF.

The J gene is TRBJ1-1, the V gene TRBV5-6; D gene uncertain. The V gene lost 2 bases and the J gene lost 5 bases, with 10 bases spanning the gap. CDR3 size: 13 residues. Per germline, CDR1 SGHDT and CDR2 YYEEEE. CDR3 nucleotides: TGTGCCAGCAGCTTCCTGATGGGGACTGAAGCTTTCTTT. This gives the protein CASSFLMGTEAFF.

This clone has just one count. The genes are TRBV5-1 and TRBJ2-1, with 7 bases fitting TRBD2. CDR3 length: 15 amino acids. Trimming removed 7 bases from V and 2 bases from J; junction bases left unmatched: 9. CDR1 and CDR2 from the germline V gene are SGHRS and YFSETQ. The CDR3 DNA sequence: TGCGCCAGCTCCTTCAGGGCGGGAGCCTACAATGAGCAGTTCTTC. Encoded protein: CASSFRAGAYNEQFF.

This clone was observed a single time. V usage is TRBV6-1 and J usage is TRBJ2-5; no definite D call. V lost 0 bases and J lost 5, with 4 bases in between. This CDR3 spans 12 amino acids. Per germline, CDR1 MNHNS and CDR2 SASEGT. CDR3 sequence reads: CASSEARETQYF. The CDR3 DNA reads TGTGCCAGCAGTGAAGCTCGGGAGACCCAGTACTTC.

The J gene is TRBJ1-2, the V gene TRBV19; 7 nucleotides align to TRBD1. Germline loops: CDR1 LNHDA, CDR2 SQIVND (reference sequence). The CDR3 is 14 residues long. With V trimmed by 7 bases and J by 4 bases, 9 bases remained unmatched. The CDR3 region is CASKDRQGGYGYTF. The CDR3 nucleotides are TGTGCCAGTAAGGATAGACAGGGAGGCTATGGCTACACCTTC.

This rearrangement joins TRBV19 to TRBJ1-2, with TRBD1 as a possible D gene (5 bases). Per the germline V gene, CDR1 is LNHDA and CDR2 is SQIVND (reference sequence). CDR3 length: 10 amino acids. This chain's CDR3 is CGSGTYGYTF. CDR3 nucleotide sequence: TGTGGCTCAGGGACCTATGGCTACACCTTC.

J is TRBJ2-4 and V is TRBV6-1; D unresolved. In germline, CDR1 is MNHNS, CDR2 SASEGT. CDR3 length equals 14 residues. V lost 10 bases, J lost 0 bases, and 13 bases lay in between. This CDR3 is CATMTTIAKNIQYF. CDR3 DNA: TGTGCCACCATGACCACTATAGCCAAAAACATTCAGTACTTC.